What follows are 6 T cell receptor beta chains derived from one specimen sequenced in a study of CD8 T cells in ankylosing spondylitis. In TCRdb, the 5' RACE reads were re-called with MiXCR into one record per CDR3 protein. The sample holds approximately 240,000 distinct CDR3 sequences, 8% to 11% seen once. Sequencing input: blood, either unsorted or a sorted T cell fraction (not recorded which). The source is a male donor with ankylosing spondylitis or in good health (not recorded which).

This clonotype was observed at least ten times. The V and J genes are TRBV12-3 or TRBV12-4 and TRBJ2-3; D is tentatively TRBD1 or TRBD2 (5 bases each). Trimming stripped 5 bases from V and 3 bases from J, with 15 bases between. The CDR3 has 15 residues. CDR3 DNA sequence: TGTGCCAGCAGTCCCCGTGGGGGAACTACAGATACGCAGTATTTT. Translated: CASSPRGGTTDTQYF.

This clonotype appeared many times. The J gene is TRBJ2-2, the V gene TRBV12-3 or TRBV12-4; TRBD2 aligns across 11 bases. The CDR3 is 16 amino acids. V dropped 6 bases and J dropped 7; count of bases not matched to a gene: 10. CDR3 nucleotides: TGTGCCAGCAGCCAGATAGCGGGGGGGCTCGGCGGGGAGCTGTTTTTT. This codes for CASSQIAGGLGGELFF.

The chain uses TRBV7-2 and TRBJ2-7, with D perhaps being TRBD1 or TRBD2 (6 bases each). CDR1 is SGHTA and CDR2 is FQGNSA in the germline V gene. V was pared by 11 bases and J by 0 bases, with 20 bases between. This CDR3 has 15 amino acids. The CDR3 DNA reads TGTGCCGGGGGGTGGGGGGCAGGGACCTCCTACGAGCAGTACTTC. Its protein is CAGGWGAGTSYEQYF.

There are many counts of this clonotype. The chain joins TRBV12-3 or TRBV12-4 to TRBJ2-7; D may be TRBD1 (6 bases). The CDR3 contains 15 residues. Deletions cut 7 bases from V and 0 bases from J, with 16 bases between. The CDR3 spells CASTSGTPNSYEQYF. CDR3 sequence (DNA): TGTGCCAGCACGTCCGGGACACCCAACTCCTACGAGCAGTACTTC.

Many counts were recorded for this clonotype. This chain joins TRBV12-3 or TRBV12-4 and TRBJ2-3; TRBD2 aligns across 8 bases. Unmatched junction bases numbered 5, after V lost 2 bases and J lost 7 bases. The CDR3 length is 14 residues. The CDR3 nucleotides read TGTGCCAGCAGTTTAAGCGGGAGTATATATACGCAGTATTTT. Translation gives CASSLSGSIYTQYF.

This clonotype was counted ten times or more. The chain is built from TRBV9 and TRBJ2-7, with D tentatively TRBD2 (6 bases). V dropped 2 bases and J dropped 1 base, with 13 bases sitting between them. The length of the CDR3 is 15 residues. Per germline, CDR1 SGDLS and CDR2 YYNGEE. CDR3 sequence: CASSVAGTLSYEQYF. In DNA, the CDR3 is TGTGCCAGCAGCGTTGCAGGGACTCTGTCCTACGAGCAGTACTTC.